A single T cell receptor beta chain is shown here with its context. The antigen is not known. The CDR3 covers 16 residues. Germline assignment: CDR1 SGHTA and CDR2 FQGNSA. With V trimmed by 5 bases and J by 5 bases, 11 bases remained unmatched. These data come from a study of early T cells in non-severe SARS-CoV-2 infection. Study in general: Bulk RNA taken from unsorted whole blood was sequenced, leaving chains unpaired. General observations from the study: Clonotype matching in VDJdb favored anti-spike CD8 responses and did not capture private and CD4 specificities.

Each single cDNA molecule received a unique molecular identifier. TCRdb analysed the 5' RACE reads with MiXCR anew, one entry per CDR3 protein. This sample has under 40,000 distinct CDR3 sequences, with around 6.3% found just once. Sequencing used whole blood. This chain links TRBV7-2 with TRBJ2-3; 9 nucleotides align to TRBD2. This TCR was recovered from an adult who was a healthcare worker with PCR-confirmed SARS-CoV-2 infection or an uninfected control (not recorded which). In nucleotides, the CDR3 is TGTGCCAGCAGCCCCGACGTAGCGGGAGTGGGAGATACGCAGTATTTT. The encoded protein is CASSPDVAGVGDTQYF.